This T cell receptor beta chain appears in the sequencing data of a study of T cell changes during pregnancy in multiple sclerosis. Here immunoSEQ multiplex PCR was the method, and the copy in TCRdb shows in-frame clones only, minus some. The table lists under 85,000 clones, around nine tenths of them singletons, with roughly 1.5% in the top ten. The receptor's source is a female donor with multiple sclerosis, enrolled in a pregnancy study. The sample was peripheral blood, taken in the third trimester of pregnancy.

The CDR3 nucleotides are TGTGCCAGCTCGCTAGGGGCATTCACAGATACGCAGTATTTT. This translates into CASSLGAFTDTQYF. The genes are TRBV18 and TRBJ2-3, with D perhaps TRBD1 (5 bases). The V and J ends lost 6 bases and 2 bases respectively, with 12 bases between them. Germline V CDR1 and CDR2: KGHSH, LQKENI. The CDR3 contains 14 residues.